This T cell receptor (beta chain) was identified in a study of blood T cell repertoires in COVID-19. Sequencing used immunoSEQ multiplex PCR; TCRdb keeps in-frame clones, though not all of them. The table lists some 120,000 clones, approximately 71% of them singletons. Germline assignment: CDR1 LNHDA and CDR2 SQIVND (reference sequence). V shed 1 base and J shed 0 bases, with 16 bases lying between them. The CDR3 runs to 18 residues. A few counts support this clone. V and J are TRBV19 and TRBJ1-5, with D tentatively TRBD1 (6 bases). This receptor was taken from a woman aged 70-85 years with acute or convalescent COVID-19. The sequencing sample was made of peripheral blood. This chain's CDR3 is CASSIARTALYSNQPQHF. CDR3 bases: TGTGCCAGTAGTATAGCTAGGACAGCTCTTTATAGCAATCAGCCCCAGCATTTT.